The clone carrying this TCR beta chain was detected a few times. The assay was immunoSEQ multiplex PCR, and TCRdb's table has in-frame clones only and misses some. The sample shows approximately 390,000 clones, nearly 90% of them seen only once. This entry is derived from a study of blood T cell repertoires in COVID-19. Study-level background: T cells, B-cell-depleted T cells, or PBMCs supplied cDNA or gDNA.

CDR1 SNHLY and CDR2 FYNNEI come from the germline V gene. Trimming took 1 base from V and 5 from J, leaving 17 bases between them. The CDR3 consists of 16 residues. Everyone who took part was roughly 18 to 100 years old, and they came from about two dozen US areas. The chain couples TRBV2 to TRBJ1-1; D gene ambiguous. This sequence was found in a woman between 40 and 50 years old with acute COVID-19. Sequences were obtained from PBMCs or T cells enriched from blood (not recorded which). CDR3 protein: CASSEGRIAPRTEAFF. The CDR3 DNA is TGTGCCAGCAGTGAAGGAAGAATTGCCCCGAGGACTGAAGCTTTCTTT.